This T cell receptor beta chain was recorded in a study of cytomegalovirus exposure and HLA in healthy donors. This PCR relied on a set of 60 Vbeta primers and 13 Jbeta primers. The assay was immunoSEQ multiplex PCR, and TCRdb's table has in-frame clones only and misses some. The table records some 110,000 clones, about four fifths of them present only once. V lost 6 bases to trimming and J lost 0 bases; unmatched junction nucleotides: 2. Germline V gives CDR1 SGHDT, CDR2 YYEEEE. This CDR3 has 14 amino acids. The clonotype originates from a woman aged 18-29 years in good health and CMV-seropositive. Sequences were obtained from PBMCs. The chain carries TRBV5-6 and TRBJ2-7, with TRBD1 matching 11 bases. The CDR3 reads CASTGTGGSYEQYF. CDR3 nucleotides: TGTGCCAGCACTGGGACAGGGGGCTCCTACGAGCAGTACTTC.